Listed below are T cell receptor beta chains from one sample, sequenced in a study of blood T cell repertoires in COVID-19. The method was immunoSEQ multiplex PCR; TCRdb's version includes in-frame clones alone and lacks a portion of them. The table has roughly 100,000 clones, 70% to 90% seen once. The sample taken for sequencing was peripheral blood. The receptors come from a woman older than 75 with acute or convalescent COVID-19. Both conserved end residues are part of each CDR3. D genes are given only for firm matches. Some rows mark clone size as missing; the rest say once, few, many or name a class of expanded clone.

13	NA	TRBV11-2	TRBJ2-7	NA	CASSLGGIYEQYF	TGTGCCAGCAGCTTAGGAGGAATCTACGAGCAGTACTTC
16	NA	TRBV4-1	TRBJ2-1	NA	CASSQDLGLATNEQFF	TGCGCCAGCAGCCAAGATTTAGGGCTAGCGACGAATGAGCAGTTCTTC
13	TRBD1	TRBV5-6	TRBJ2-2	NA	CASSFQGAGELFF	TGTGCCAGCAGCTTTCAGGGGGCCGGGGAGCTGTTTTTT
13	NA	TRBV5-6	TRBJ1-1	NA	CASSFDRYTEAFF	TGTGCCAGCAGCTTCGACAGGTACACTGAAGCTTTCTTT
16	NA	TRBV24-1	TRBJ1-5	NA	CATHIGGRGLDQPQHF	TGTGCCACCCACATTGGGGGCAGGGGATTGGATCAGCCCCAGCATTTT
13	NA	TRBV6-5	TRBJ2-7	NA	CASTRGLRGEQYF	TGTGCCAGCACCCGGGGACTCCGGGGCGAGCAGTACTTC
12	NA	TRBV6-1	TRBJ1-3	NA	CASSERGATIYF	TGTGCCAGCAGTGAACGCGGAGCCACCATATATTTT
16	NA	TRBV3-1/TRBV3-2	TRBJ1-1	NA	CASSQATIRGNSEAFF	TGTGCCAGCAGCCAGGCAACTATTAGGGGGAACTCTGAAGCTTTCTTT
15	NA	TRBV24-1	TRBJ1-5	NA	CATSDAGTSNQPQHF	TGTGCCACCAGTGACGCCGGGACAAGCAATCAGCCCCAGCATTTT
15	NA	TRBV24-1	TRBJ2-3	once	CATSDFATFGDTQYF	TGTGCCACCAGTGATTTCGCCACGTTCGGTGATACGCAGTATTTT
13	NA	TRBV28	TRBJ1-1	once	CASSQPGRTEAFF	TGTGCCAGCAGTCAGCCAGGGCGCACTGAAGCTTTCTTT
15	TRBD1	TRBV7-9	TRBJ1-2	NA	CASSPSGQDSYGYTF	TGTGCCAGCAGCCCCTCGGGACAGGACTCCTATGGCTACACCTTC
12	NA	TRBV6-5	TRBJ1-5	NA	CASRVGGQPQHF	TGTGCCAGCAGAGTCGGTGGTCAGCCCCAGCATTTT
16	TRBD1	TRBV28	TRBJ1-1	few	CASSFTGTVVSTEAFF	TGTGCCAGCAGCTTCACCGGGACAGTAGTTTCCACTGAAGCTTTCTTT
13	TRBD1	TRBV3-1/TRBV3-2	TRBJ1-2	NA	CASTQQGAYGYTF	TGTGCCAGCACCCAACAGGGGGCCTATGGCTACACCTTC
15	NA	TRBV7-6	TRBJ2-2	NA	CASIPMVEVTGELFF	TGTGCCAGCATCCCCATGGTTGAGGTCACCGGGGAGCTGTTTTTT
12	NA	TRBV11-3	TRBJ2-3	NA	CASSFAGGTQYF	TGTGCCAGCAGCTTCGCGGGCGGGACGCAGTATTTT
17	NA	TRBV9	TRBJ2-3	NA	CASSVLPLPGGRDTQYF	TGTGCCAGCAGCGTTCTCCCCCTACCGGGGGGCCGAGATACGCAGTATTTT
14	TRBD1	TRBV10-2	TRBJ2-7	NA	CASRSGTGSYEQYF	TGCGCCAGCAGATCCGGGACAGGGTCCTACGAGCAGTACTTC
16	TRBD1	TRBV19	TRBJ1-5	NA	CASTRRDRGDGQPQHF	TGTGCCAGTACCCGACGGGACAGGGGGGACGGTCAGCCCCAGCATTTT
13	TRBD1	TRBV19	TRBJ2-4	once	CASKGQGLNIQYF	TGTGCCAGTAAGGGACAGGGCCTAAACATTCAGTACTTC
17	NA	TRBV9	TRBJ2-1	NA	CASSSLGRLARRDEQFF	TGTGCCAGCAGCTCCCTAGGCCGGCTAGCTAGAAGGGATGAGCAGTTCTTC
14	NA	TRBV19	TRBJ1-5	NA	CASSIGQGIAPQHF	TGTGCCAGTAGTATCGGCCAGGGAATTGCGCCCCAGCATTTT
15	TRBD1	TRBV11-3	TRBJ1-1	NA	CASSRGTAMNTEAFF	TGTGCCAGCAGCAGAGGGACAGCCATGAACACTGAAGCTTTCTTT
16	NA	TRBV29-1	TRBJ2-1	NA	CSVEVIAQGWYNEQFF	TGCAGCGTTGAAGTGATCGCGCAGGGCTGGTACAATGAGCAGTTCTTC
11	NA	TRBV20-1	TRBJ2-3	NA	CSEGLLSTQYF	TGCAGTGAGGGGCTACTTTCTACGCAGTATTTT
15	NA	TRBV7-2	TRBJ2-2	NA	CASSLSSFLTGELFF	TGTGCCAGCAGCCTTTCCAGTTTCCTCACCGGGGAGCTGTTTTTT
16	TRBD1	TRBV5-1	TRBJ1-2	NA	CASSSTDRGGNRGYTF	TGCGCCAGCAGCTCAACGGACAGGGGGGGTAACCGTGGCTACACCTTC
14	NA	TRBV6-4	TRBJ1-6	few	CASSDSTGNSPLHF	TGTGCCAGCAGTGACTCCACAGGAAATTCACCCCTCCACTTT
18	TRBD2	TRBV14	TRBJ2-3	NA	CASSRNLGLADSTDTQYF	TGTGCCAGCAGCCGAAACCTGGGACTAGCGGACAGCACAGATACGCAGTATTTT
18	NA	TRBV27	TRBJ2-6	NA	CASSLSAQGKGGANVLTF	TGTGCCAGCAGTTTAAGCGCGCAGGGCAAAGGTGGGGCCAACGTCCTGACTTTC
15	NA	TRBV6-5	TRBJ2-6	NA	CASSPHRPGANVLTF	TGTGCCAGCAGCCCCCACAGGCCTGGGGCCAACGTCCTGACTTTC
13	NA	TRBV29-1	TRBJ1-6	NA	CSVSGAGGSPLHF	TGCAGCGTTTCAGGGGCCGGAGGTTCACCCCTCCACTTT
15	TRBD2	TRBV5-1	TRBJ2-1	NA	CASSLGTSRNNEQFF	TGCGCCAGCAGCTTGGGGACTAGCAGGAACAATGAGCAGTTCTTC
14	TRBD1	TRBV6-5	TRBJ1-2	NA	CASSRGQKNYGYTF	TGTGCCAGCAGTCGGGGACAGAAGAACTATGGCTACACCTTC
14	TRBD1	TRBV27	TRBJ1-4	NA	CASAHRGRNEKLFF	TGTGCCAGCGCTCACAGGGGGCGGAATGAAAAACTGTTTTTT
12	NA	TRBV9	TRBJ2-2	NA	CASSHNTGELFF	TGTGCCAGCAGCCATAACACCGGGGAGCTGTTTTTT
13	TRBD1	TRBV2	TRBJ1-6	few	CASGTENNSPLHF	TGTGCCAGCGGGACAGAGAATAATTCACCCCTCCACTTT
17	NA	TRBV7-6	TRBJ1-5	NA	CASYKLPREGSNQPQHF	TGTGCCAGCTACAAACTCCCGCGGGAAGGGAGCAATCAGCCCCAGCATTTT
16	NA	TRBV11-2	TRBJ1-4	NA	CASSFGPGGTNEKLFF	TGTGCCAGCAGCTTCGGACCGGGGGGGACTAATGAAAAACTGTTTTTT
15	NA	TRBV7-6	TRBJ2-3	NA	CASSLERTSTDTQYF	TGTGCCAGCAGCTTAGAAAGGACAAGCACAGATACGCAGTATTTT
14	TRBD1	TRBV18	TRBJ2-3	NA	CASSGQGLTDTQYF	TGTGCCAGCTCCGGACAGGGGCTCACAGATACGCAGTATTTT
17	TRBD2	TRBV7-9	TRBJ2-3	NA	CASSRSGTSGSTDTQYF	TGTGCCAGCAGCAGATCCGGGACTAGCGGGAGCACAGATACGCAGTATTTT
13	NA	TRBV7-9	TRBJ1-1	NA	CASSLFGDTEAFF	TGTGCCAGCAGCTTATTCGGGGACACTGAAGCTTTCTTT
16	NA	TRBV7-4	TRBJ2-3	NA	CASSHQRRPNTDTQYF	TGTGCCAGCAGCCATCAGCGGCGACCAAACACAGATACGCAGTATTTT
16	TRBD1	TRBV5-4	TRBJ1-1	NA	CASSLVQGAPNTEAFF	TGTGCCAGCAGCTTGGTTCAGGGGGCTCCGAACACTGAAGCTTTCTTT
16	TRBD1	TRBV7-8	TRBJ2-6	NA	CASSAWTGAGANVLTF	TGTGCCAGCAGCGCGTGGACAGGGGCTGGGGCCAACGTCCTGACTTTC